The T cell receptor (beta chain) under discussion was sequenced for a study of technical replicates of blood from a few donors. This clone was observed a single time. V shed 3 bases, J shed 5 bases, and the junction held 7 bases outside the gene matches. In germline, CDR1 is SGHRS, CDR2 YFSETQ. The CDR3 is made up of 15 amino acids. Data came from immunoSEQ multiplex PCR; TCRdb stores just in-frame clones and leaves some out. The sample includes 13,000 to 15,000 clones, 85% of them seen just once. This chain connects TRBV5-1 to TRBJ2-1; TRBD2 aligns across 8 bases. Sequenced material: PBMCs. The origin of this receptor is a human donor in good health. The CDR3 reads CASSSGGPPNNEQFF. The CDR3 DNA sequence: TGCGCCAGCAGCTCGGGAGGGCCCCCAAACAATGAGCAGTTCTTC.